The 32 T cell receptor beta chains below were found in one sample sequenced in a study of human T cells and chemical hapten exposure. A single record per CDR3 protein comes from TCRdb applying MiXCR to the RACE reads. The profile shows 95,000 or so distinct CDR3 sequences, about 11% of them singletons. Indicated time point: patch test 1, 2 weeks after DPC sensitization. Sample treatment: therapeutic diphenylcyclopropenone sensitization with weekly scalp DPC. The starting material was whole blood, obtained in connection with sensitization to the hapten diphenylcyclopropenone (DPC). These receptors were obtained from a man aged 40-49 years with alopecia areata. Some clones in this sample may be carry-over from other donors' samples.

This clonotype was detected only a few times. The V call is TRBV20-1, the J call TRBJ2-7, with a tentative D call TRBD2 (6 bases). The V gene lost 4 bases and the J gene lost 1 base, with 14 bases spanning the gap. Germline CDR1 DFQATT, CDR2 SNEGSKA (reference sequence). The CDR3 has 14 residues. This chain's CDR3 is CSANSEGISYEQYF. The CDR3 nucleotides are TGCAGTGCTAATTCGGAGGGGATATCCTACGAGCAGTACTTC.

In its sample, this clonotype was seen a few times. The rearrangement links TRBV21-1 to TRBJ2-1; the table assigns TRBD1, which was not confirmed against the DNA. TRBV21-1 is designated a pseudogene. The CDR3 is 19 amino acids. The CDR3 DNA reads TGTGCCAGCAGACAACTCCGGGACAGGAGAACGAGCTCCTACAATGAGCAGTTCTTC. It is translated as CASRQLRDRRTSSYNEQFF.

This clonotype came up a few times. The chain has TRBV7-9 and TRBJ1-5; D ambiguous. CDR3 length: 15 amino acids. V was trimmed by 1 base and J by 4 bases, leaving 11 bases between them. The germline V gene has CDR1 SEHNR and CDR2 FQNEAQ (reference sequence). This chain's CDR3 is CASSLDQAENQPQHF. DNA of the CDR3: TGTGCCAGCAGCTTAGACCAGGCAGAAAATCAGCCCCAGCATTTT.

This clonotype appeared a few times. This chain links TRBV7-3 with TRBJ1-1; maybe TRBD1 (6 bases). The germline CDR1 and CDR2 sequences are SGHTA and FQGTGA. The CDR3 consists of 13 residues. The V end was cut by 4 bases, the J end by 4 bases, with 10 bases between. CDR3 nucleotides: TGTGCCAGCAGCTCAAAAGGGGGCACTGAAGCTTTCTTT. It encodes CASSSKGGTEAFF. The variable domain in full, with the rest retrieved from reference TRBV7-3 and TRBJ1-1, is GAGVSQTPSNKVTEKGKYVELRCDPISGHTALYWYRQSLGQGPEFLIYFQGTGAADDSGLPNDRFFAVRPEGSVSTLKIQRTERGDSAVYLCASSSKGGTEAFFGQGTRLTVV.

The gene calls are TRBV7-2 and TRBJ2-3; D possibly matches TRBD1 or TRBD2 (5 bases each). The CDR3 totals 14 residues. The germline V and J ends were trimmed by 3 bases and 11 bases, with 18 bases remaining between them. Germline V gene sequence: CDR1 SGHTA, CDR2 FQGNSA. The chain's CDR3 is CASSLNSSPGGQYF. CDR3 nucleotides: TGTGCCAGCAGCTTGAACTCCTCACCTGGGGGGCAGTATTTT.

This clonotype has only a few counts. V usage is TRBV12-3 or TRBV12-4 and J usage is TRBJ1-1; a possible D gene is TRBD1 (5 bases). Trimming stripped 5 bases from V and 2 bases from J, with 18 bases between. CDR3 size: 16 residues. As DNA, the CDR3 is TGTGCCAGCAGTCCCCAACGACAGCGAATAAACACTGAAGCTTTCTTT. Amino acid sequence: CASSPQRQRINTEAFF.

V gene TRBV20-1 combines with J gene TRBJ2-7; 11 nucleotides align to TRBD2. V lost 4 bases to trimming and J lost 0 bases; unmatched junction nucleotides: 8. The CDR3 is 16 amino acids. CDR1 is DFQATT and CDR2 is SNEGSKA in the germline V gene (reference sequence). CDR3 sequence (DNA): TGCAGTGCTACCGGGACTAGCGGCAAAAGCTCCTACGAGCAGTACTTC. Its translation is CSATGTSGKSSYEQYF.

The J gene is TRBJ2-1, the V gene TRBV20-1; tentatively, D is TRBD2 (5 bases). Germline values: CDR1 DFQATT, CDR2 SNEGSKA (reference sequence). The V end lost 3 bases, the J end lost 0 bases, and 9 bases lay between the germline ends. The CDR3 loop spans 14 amino acids. CDR3 amino acids: CSASDYHSYNEQFF. CDR3 nucleotide sequence: TGCAGTGCTAGTGACTACCACTCCTACAATGAGCAGTTCTTC.

The V call is TRBV7-3, the J call TRBJ2-3, with TRBD1 as a possible D gene (6 bases). There are 18 residues in the CDR3. V was shortened by 4 bases and J by 5 bases, with 25 bases between the two germline ends. The germline CDR1 and CDR2 sequences are SGHTA and FQGTGA. Written as DNA, the CDR3 is TGTGCCAGCAGCTCCCCTCTAGGTTCCTCAGGGGCCCGAGATACGCAGTATTTT. Translated: CASSSPLGSSGARDTQYF. Full variable domain (outside the CDR3, taken from reference TRBV7-3 and TRBJ2-3): GAGVSQTPSNKVTEKGKYVELRCDPISGHTALYWYRQSLGQGPEFLIYFQGTGAADDSGLPNDRFFAVRPEGSVSTLKIQRTERGDSAVYLCASSSPLGSSGARDTQYFGPGTRLTVL.

This clonotype was detected a few times. DNA of the CDR3: TGTGCCAGCAGCCTTGGCCTGGCGGGAGAGAGCGGCTACGAGCAGTACTTC. Translating gives CASSLGLAGESGYEQYF. The chain couples TRBV5-4 to TRBJ2-7; 7 positions agree with TRBD2. Germline V gene sequence: CDR1 SGHNT, CDR2 YYREEE (reference sequence). V trimming: 4 bases; J trimming: 3 bases; junction bases outside the gene matches: 16. The CDR3 runs 17 residues.

This chain joins TRBV6-2 or TRBV6-3 and TRBJ2-1; D gene unclear. The CDR3 has 14 amino acids. Germline CDR1 reads MNHEY; CDR2 reads SVGEGT. Trimming cost V 7 bases and J 1 base, with 11 bases left between them. The CDR3 nucleotides read TGTGCCAGCAATCGTGACTCGTCCTACAATGAGCAGTTCTTC. Translating it yields CASNRDSSYNEQFF.

This clonotype was picked up many times. This sequence joins TRBV30 and TRBJ2-2; possible D gene TRBD1, 6 bases. Germline V gene sequence: CDR1 GTSNPN, CDR2 SVGIG (reference sequence). Between the trimmed V and J ends, which lost 2 bases and 5 bases, there was a span of 15 bases. The CDR3 loop spans 15 amino acids. The CDR3 protein is CAWSSLQGKTGELFF. Here the CDR3 DNA reads TGTGCCTGGAGTTCACTACAGGGAAAGACCGGGGAGCTGTTTTTT.

J is TRBJ2-5 and V is TRBV5-1; D is possibly TRBD1 (6 bases). This CDR3 has 16 amino acids. Germline lookup yields CDR1 SGHRS and CDR2 YFSETQ. V lost 4 bases and J 2 bases, leaving 18 bases between the germline ends. The CDR3 DNA sequence: TGCGCCAGCAGCACGGGACAACGGACGGTTCAAGAGACCCAGTACTTC. It specifies CASSTGQRTVQETQYF.

The sample holds a few counts of this clonotype. This CDR3 reads CASRIWDTQYF. The DNA for the CDR3 is TGTGCCAGCAGAATCTGGGATACGCAGTATTTT. The V call is TRBV6-5, the J call TRBJ2-3; D unclear. With 6 bases removed from V and 6 bases from J, the gap between germline ends came to 7 bases. This CDR3 is built from 11 residues. Per germline, CDR1 MNHEY and CDR2 SVGAGI.

The chain combines TRBV25-1 with TRBJ2-3, with D perhaps matching TRBD1 (6 bases). The CDR3 is 14 amino acids. The V gene lost 4 bases and the J gene lost 5 bases, with 13 bases spanning the gap. The germline gives CDR1 MGHDK, CDR2 SYGVNS. CDR3 in amino acids: CASSVGGYKDTQYF. The CDR3 DNA reads TGTGCCAGCAGTGTAGGGGGTTATAAAGATACGCAGTATTTT. The full variable domain, completed using reference TRBV25-1 and TRBJ2-3, is EADIYQTPRYLVIGTGKKITLECSQTMGHDKMYWYQQDPGMELHLIHYSYGVNSTEKGDLSSESTVSRIRTEHFPLTLESARPSHTSQYLCASSVGGYKDTQYFGPGTRLTVL.

This clonotype was seen more than once but under ten times. The chain carries TRBV6-2 or TRBV6-3 and TRBJ2-7, with 7 bases fitting TRBD1. Germline V gene lookup returns CDR1 MNHEY and CDR2 SVGEGT. The CDR3 is made up of 14 amino acids. V shed 8 bases and J 0 bases; nucleotides not matched to a gene: 7. CDR3 in amino acids: CASRGQQGSYEQYV. The CDR3 coding sequence is TGTGCCAGCCGGGGACAGCAAGGCTCCTACGAGCAGTACGTC.

This clonotype was seen many times. The V call is TRBV12-3 or TRBV12-4, the J call TRBJ2-1, with 12 bases matching TRBD2. The CDR3 is 13 amino acids. J gave up 10 bases and V 6 bases, and 4 bases lay outside the gene matches. In DNA form, the CDR3 reads TGTGCCAGCAGGCGACTAGCGGGAGTGGAGCAGTTCTTC. Its translation: CASRRLAGVEQFF.

The rearrangement links TRBV3-1 to TRBJ2-2; TRBD2 matches at 9 bases. The J segment lost 6 bases and the V segment lost 3 bases, leaving 8 bases of the junction unmatched. From germline, CDR1 is LGHDT and CDR2 YNNKEL (reference sequence). The CDR3 sequence is 16 residues long. In DNA, the CDR3 is TGTGCCAGCAGCCATCTGATTAGCGGGAGCGCCGGGGAGCTGTTTTTT. Protein product: CASSHLISGSAGELFF. Together with reference TRBV3-1 and TRBJ2-2, the CDR3 gives the full variable domain: DTAVSQTPKYLVTQMGNDKSIKCEQNLGHDTMYWYKQDSKKFLKIMFSYNNKELIINETVPNRFSPKSPDKAHLNLHINSLELGDSAVYFCASSHLISGSAGELFFGEGSRLTVL.

This clonotype was observed a handful of times. The chain carries TRBV5-1 and TRBJ1-2; 10 bases are shared with TRBD1. Germline CDR1 and CDR2: SGHRS and YFSETQ. V gave up 0 bases and J gave up 8 bases; unmatched junction bases: 7. This CDR3 comprises 15 residues. The DNA of the CDR3 is TGCGCCAGCAGCTTGGAAGCGGGACAGGGGAACGGCTACACCTTC. Its translation is CASSLEAGQGNGYTF.

This clonotype was seen a few times. This chain joins TRBV9 and TRBJ2-3, with 8 bases matching TRBD1. This CDR3 has 14 amino acids. V shed 4 bases and J 4 bases; nucleotides not matched to a gene: 5. CDR1 is SGDLS and CDR2 is YYNGEE in the germline V gene. The CDR3 reads CASSPRTGPDTQYF. CDR3 DNA: TGTGCCAGCAGCCCCCGGACAGGGCCAGATACGCAGTATTTT.

This clonotype was counted between two and nine times. The rearrangement uses TRBV5-1 and TRBJ2-4, with D unclear. CDR1 and CDR2 (germline): SGHRS, YFSETQ. The length of the CDR3 is 15 residues. V lost 1 base and J lost 7, with 15 bases in between. The CDR3 sequence is CASSLTATQQNIQYF. The CDR3 nucleotides read TGCGCCAGCAGCTTGACAGCTACCCAGCAGAACATTCAGTACTTC.

J is TRBJ2-3 and V is TRBV28; possibly TRBD2 for D (5 bases). The V end was cut by 5 bases, the J end by 14 bases, with 11 bases between. Germline CDR1 reads MDHEN; CDR2 reads SYDVKM. This CDR3 has 10 amino acids. The CDR3 nucleotides are TGTGCCAGCAGTGGGGAGACTCTGTATTTT. This encodes CASSGETLYF.

J is TRBJ2-7 and V is TRBV13, with D uncertain. The CDR3 covers 16 residues. CDR1 and CDR2 from the germline V gene are PRHDT and FYEKMQ (reference sequence). Trimming took 4 bases from V and 2 from J, leaving 18 bases between them. The CDR3 DNA is TGTGCCAGCAGCTCCTTCCGTCTGGACGGAGCCTACGAGCAGTACGTC. Translation gives CASSSFRLDGAYEQYV.

V and J are TRBV5-8 and TRBJ2-3, with 12 bases fitting TRBD2. The germline V gene has CDR1 SGHTS and CDR2 YDEGEE. The CDR3 has 17 residues. Germline trimming cut 3 bases from V and 2 bases from J; bases unmatched to any gene: 7. CDR3: CASSSKRLAGVTDTQYF. In DNA form, the CDR3 reads TGTGCCAGCAGCTCTAAAAGACTAGCGGGAGTCACAGATACGCAGTATTTT.

The V call is TRBV3-1, the J call TRBJ2-7, with unresolved D. Germline values: CDR1 LGHDT, CDR2 YNNKEL (reference sequence). CDR3 length equals 14 residues. The V and J ends lost 0 bases and 2 bases respectively, with 8 bases between them. The CDR3 bases are TGTGCCAGCAGCCAAGATCCCCGAACCTACGAGCAGTACTTC. Encoded protein: CASSQDPRTYEQYF.

This clonotype was seen only a few times. The chain has TRBV20-1 and TRBJ1-1; no clear D gene. CDR1 is DFQATT and CDR2 is SNEGSKA in the germline V gene (reference sequence). CDR3 length: 13 amino acids. V was cut by 6 bases and J by 8 bases, with 19 bases left in between. In DNA, the CDR3 is TGCAGTGCAGGAAGCGGTGGGAACTTGGAAGCTTTCTTT. This sequence encodes CSAGSGGNLEAFF.

This clonotype was seen a handful of times. This may come from a read error, since a much larger clone is one base off. CDR3 coding DNA: TGTGCCAGCAGTTTAGGGGATCAGCCCCAGAATTTT. As protein: CASSLGDQPQNF. The chain joins TRBV12-3 or TRBV12-4 to TRBJ1-5; D not resolved. The CDR3 covers 12 residues.

This clonotype was observed at least ten times. V gene TRBV28 combines with J gene TRBJ1-1; D is unresolved. The V gene lost 4 bases and the J gene lost 0 bases, with 12 bases spanning the gap. This CDR3 is built from 15 residues. Germline CDR1 is MDHEN and CDR2 is SYDVKM. In DNA form, the CDR3 reads TGTGCCAGCAGTTCCCCTCTCCTCATGAACACTGAAGCTTTCTTT. This codes for CASSSPLLMNTEAFF.

This clonotype is medium-sized within its sample. This chain uses TRBV9 with TRBJ2-3; TRBD2 matches at 7 bases. V lost 1 base to trimming and J lost 4 bases; unmatched junction nucleotides: 6. This CDR3 contains 15 residues. From germline, CDR1 is SGDLS and CDR2 YYNGEE. CDR3 loop: CASSVSGEVPDTQYF. Here the CDR3 DNA reads TGTGCCAGCAGCGTAAGCGGGGAGGTGCCAGATACGCAGTATTTT. Looking up the rest from reference TRBV9 and TRBJ2-3 gives the full variable domain: DSGVTQTPKHLITATGQRVTLRCSPRSGDLSVYWYQQSLDQGLQFLIQYYNGEERAKGNILERFSAQQFPDLHSELNLSSLELGDSALYFCASSVSGEVPDTQYFGPGTRLTVL.

This clonotype was observed many times. The V call is TRBV6-2 or TRBV6-3, the J call TRBJ2-1, with 7 positions matching TRBD2. CDR1 and CDR2 from the germline V gene are MNHEY and SVGEGT. The CDR3 length is 15 residues. Trimming took 5 bases from V and 5 from J; bases not matched to a gene: 9. The CDR3 DNA reads as TGTGCCAGCAGTCCCCGGGACTACCCAAACAATGAGCAGTTCTTC. It translates to CASSPRDYPNNEQFF.

The V and J genes are TRBV27 and TRBJ2-1, with TRBD2 matching over 8 bases. Trimming cost V 2 bases and J 8 bases; bases outside gene matches: 8. Germline CDR1 and CDR2: MNHEY and SMNVEV (reference sequence). This CDR3 has 15 residues. Here the CDR3 reads CASSLAGGPFDEQFF. In DNA, the CDR3 is TGTGCCAGCAGTTTAGCGGGAGGCCCGTTTGATGAGCAGTTCTTC.

The chain uses TRBV5-1 and TRBJ2-6; the D gene is possibly TRBD1 (5 bases). CDR3 length: 16 residues. Germline V gives CDR1 SGHRS, CDR2 YFSETQ. The V gene lost 2 bases and the J gene lost 1 base, with 10 bases spanning the gap. The CDR3 sequence is CASSFDSNSGANVLTF. The CDR3 nucleotides are TGCGCCAGCAGCTTCGACAGTAATTCTGGGGCCAACGTCCTGACTTTC.